The rows below give T cell receptor beta chains drawn from one sample of a study of vaccination and CD4 T cells after COVID-19. One entry per CDR3 protein results from TCRdb running MiXCR on the PCR reads. Here the sample spans about 25,000 distinct CDR3 sequences, around 45% being singletons. These TCRs are of unknown antigen specificity. Sequencing was done on a sample of CD4+ T cells from blood, cultured in vitro. Receptors originate from a human donor who had recovered from COVID-19. Both conserved end residues are part of each CDR3. The order of the fields is V gene, D gene, clone size, J gene, CDR3 protein, CDR3 DNA. The D gene is left open where the match is weak. Size values are once, few and many counts, or a class for expanded clones, and some rows have none.

TRBV5-4	TRBD2	.	TRBJ2-7	CASSRSGGAYEQYF	TGTGCCAGCAGCCGCAGCGGGGGGGCCTACGAGCAGTACTTC
TRBV19	.	.	TRBJ2-7	CASRPGTQTYEQYF	TGTGCCAGTAGGCCCGGGACCCAGACCTACGAGCAGTACTTC
TRBV5-1	.	.	TRBJ2-3	CASSLSGSPTDTQYF	TGCGCCAGCAGCTTGAGTGGGAGCCCCACAGATACGCAGTATTTT
TRBV4-2	.	.	TRBJ2-2	CASSRGLRGGELFF	TGTGCCAGCAGCCGGGGACTCCGCGGCGGGGAGCTGTTTTTT
TRBV6-1	TRBD2	.	TRBJ2-3	CASRPQPGLLSTDTQYF	TGTGCCAGCAGACCTCAACCGGGACTATTGAGCACAGATACGCAGTATTTT
TRBV6-1	.	few	TRBJ1-5	CASSYQGSEPQHF	TGTGCCAGCAGCTATCAGGGTTCTGAGCCCCAGCATTTT
TRBV11-3	TRBD2	.	TRBJ2-3	CASSPQLGGGTDTQYF	TGTGCCAGCAGCCCCCAACTCGGGGGGGGCACAGATACGCAGTATTTT
TRBV12-3/TRBV12-4	.	.	TRBJ1-1	CASSFRGSGTEAFF	TGTGCCAGCAGTTTTCGGGGGTCTGGCACTGAAGCTTTCTTT
TRBV5-1	.	.	TRBJ1-5	CASSLAPGTNQPQHF	TGCGCCAGCAGCTTGGCCCCAGGAACGAATCAGCCCCAGCATTTT
TRBV20-1	TRBD2	.	TRBJ2-3	CSARKGITSGKTDTQYF	TGCAGTGCTAGAAAGGGAATTACTAGCGGAAAGACAGATACGCAGTATTTT
TRBV5-5	.	.	TRBJ1-6	CASSLLGERVGSPLHF	TGTGCCAGCAGCTTACTTGGTGAGAGGGTTGGATCACCCCTCCACTTT
TRBV2	.	few	TRBJ2-7	CASRRDFYEQYF	TGTGCCAGCAGGCGGGACTTTTACGAGCAGTACTTC
TRBV20-1	.	.	TRBJ2-3	CSANSPTRGPGPGSVTQYF	TGCAGTGCTAACAGTCCCACCCGGGGTCCGGGACCCGGGTCGGTTACGCAGTATTTT
TRBV7-9	.	.	TRBJ1-5	CASSGAGLGNQPQHF	TGTGCCAGCAGCGGGGCAGGTTTGGGCAATCAGCCCCAGCATTTT
TRBV5-4	TRBD1	once	TRBJ2-3	CASSLGGTGLDTQYF	TGTGCCAGCAGCCTCGGGGGGACAGGGTTAGATACGCAGTATTTT
TRBV27	TRBD1	few	TRBJ1-2	CASSLTGDGYTF	TGTGCCAGCAGTTTGACAGGGGATGGCTACACCTTC
TRBV5-4	.	.	TRBJ2-7	CASSLTGTPYEQYF	TGTGCCAGCAGCCTCACCGGGACGCCCTACGAGCAGTACTTC
TRBV18	TRBD2	few	TRBJ2-1	CASSPGTSGFNEQFF	TGTGCCAGCTCACCAGGGACTAGCGGGTTCAATGAGCAGTTCTTC
TRBV6-1	.	few	TRBJ2-2	CASRTRMVGNTGELFF	TGTGCCAGCCGCACCCGGATGGTGGGGAACACCGGGGAGCTGTTTTTT
TRBV28	.	.	TRBJ2-1	CASSLPQGLGLDEQFF	TGTGCCAGCAGTTTACCCCAGGGACTTGGATTGGATGAGCAGTTCTTC
TRBV7-6	TRBD1	.	TRBJ1-6	CASSLRGQNYNSPLHF	TGTGCCAGCAGCTTACGGGGACAGAACTATAATTCACCCCTCCACTTT
TRBV4-1	TRBD2	.	TRBJ2-5	CASSQTNMGLAGRETQYF	TGCGCCAGCAGCCAAACCAACATGGGACTAGCGGGGCGAGAGACCCAGTACTTC